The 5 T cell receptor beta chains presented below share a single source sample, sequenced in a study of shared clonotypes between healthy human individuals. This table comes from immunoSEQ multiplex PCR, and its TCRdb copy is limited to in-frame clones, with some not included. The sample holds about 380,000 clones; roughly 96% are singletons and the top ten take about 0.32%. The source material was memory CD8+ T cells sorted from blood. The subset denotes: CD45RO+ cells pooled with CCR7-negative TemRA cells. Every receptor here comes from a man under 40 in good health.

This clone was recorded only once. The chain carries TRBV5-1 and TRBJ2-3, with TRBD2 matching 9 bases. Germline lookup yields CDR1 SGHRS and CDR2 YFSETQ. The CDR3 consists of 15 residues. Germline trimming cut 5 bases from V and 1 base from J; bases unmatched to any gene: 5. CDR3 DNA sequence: TGCGCCAGCAGTCGAAGACTAGCGGGCACAGATACGCAGTATTTT. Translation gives CASSRRLAGTDTQYF.

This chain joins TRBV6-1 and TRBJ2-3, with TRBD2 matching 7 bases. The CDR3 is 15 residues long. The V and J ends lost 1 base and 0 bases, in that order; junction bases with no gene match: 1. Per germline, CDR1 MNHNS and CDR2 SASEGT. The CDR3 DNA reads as TGTGCCAGCAGTGAAGTGGGGGGGAGCACAGATACGCAGTATTTT. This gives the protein CASSEVGGSTDTQYF.

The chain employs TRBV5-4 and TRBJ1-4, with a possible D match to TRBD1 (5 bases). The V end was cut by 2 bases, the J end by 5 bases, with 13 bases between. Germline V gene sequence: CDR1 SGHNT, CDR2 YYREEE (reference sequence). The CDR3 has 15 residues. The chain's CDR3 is CASSLFRDQNEKLFF. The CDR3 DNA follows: TGTGCCAGCAGCTTATTCCGGGACCAAAATGAAAAACTGTTTTTT.

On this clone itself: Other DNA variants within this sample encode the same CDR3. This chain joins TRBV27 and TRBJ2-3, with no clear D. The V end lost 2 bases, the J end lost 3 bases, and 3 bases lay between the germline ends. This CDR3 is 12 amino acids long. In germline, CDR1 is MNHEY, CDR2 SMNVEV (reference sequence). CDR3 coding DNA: TGTGCCAGCAGTTTAGGGACAGATACGCAGTATTTT. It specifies CASSLGTDTQYF.

The CDR3 is CASSWKRAPTDTQYF. CDR3 in DNA: TGTGCCAGCAGCTGGAAGCGGGCGCCCACAGATACGCAGTATTTT. The V gene is TRBV6-1, the J gene TRBJ2-3, with a weak D call TRBD2 (6 bases). The CDR3 length is 15 residues. Germline V gene lookup returns CDR1 MNHNS and CDR2 SASEGT. The ends were cut back, 6 bases at V and 2 bases at J, with 15 bases in the middle.